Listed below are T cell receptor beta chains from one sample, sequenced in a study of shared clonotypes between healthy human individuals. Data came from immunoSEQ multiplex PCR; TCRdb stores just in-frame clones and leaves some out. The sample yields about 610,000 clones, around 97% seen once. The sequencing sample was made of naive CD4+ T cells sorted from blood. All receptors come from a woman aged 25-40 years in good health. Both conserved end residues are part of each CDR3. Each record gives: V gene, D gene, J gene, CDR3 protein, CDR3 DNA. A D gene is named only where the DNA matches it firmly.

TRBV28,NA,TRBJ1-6,CASSFDSPLHF,TGTGCCAGCAGTTTTGATTCACCCCTCCACTTT
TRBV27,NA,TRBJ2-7,CASSLWGRGSYEQYF,TGTGCCAGCAGTTTATGGGGGAGAGGCTCCTACGAGCAGTACTTC
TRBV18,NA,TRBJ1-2,CASSLPTGKYGYTF,TGTGCCAGCTCACTCCCTACAGGGAAGTATGGCTACACCTTC
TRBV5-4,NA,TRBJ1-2,CASSSGGRGANYGYTF,TGTGCCAGCAGCTCCGGAGGCCGGGGGGCTAACTATGGCTACACCTTC
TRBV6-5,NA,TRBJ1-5,CASSYPPRTEVSQHF,TGTGCCAGCAGTTACCCCCCCAGGACGGAGGTCAGCCAGCATTTT
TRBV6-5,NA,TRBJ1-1,CASSSGEATEAFF,TGTGCCAGCAGTTCAGGGGAGGCGACTGAAGCTTTCTTT
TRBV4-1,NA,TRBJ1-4,CASSQALHRGGEKLFF,TGCGCCAGCAGCCAAGCTCTGCACCGTGGGGGTGAAAAACTGTTTTTT
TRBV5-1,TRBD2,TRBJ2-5,CASNPTAGGVETQYF,TGCGCCAGCAATCCAACGGCGGGAGGGGTTGAGACCCAGTACTTC
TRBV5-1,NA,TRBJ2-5,CASSFQGIGETQYF,TGCGCCAGCAGCTTTCAGGGAATCGGAGAGACCCAGTACTTC
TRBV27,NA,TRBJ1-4,CASSLVRMRNEKLFF,TGTGCCAGCAGTTTGGTCCGAATGAGAAATGAAAAACTGTTTTTT
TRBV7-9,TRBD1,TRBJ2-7,CASSPRTGDTYEQYF,TGTGCCAGCAGCCCTCGGACAGGGGACACCTACGAGCAGTACTTC
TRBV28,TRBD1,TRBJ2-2,CASREQGAGELFF,TGTGCCAGCAGGGAACAGGGGGCCGGGGAGCTGTTTTTT